One and the same sample provided the 9 T cell receptor beta chains below, sequenced in a study of cytomegalovirus exposure and HLA in healthy donors. The PCR used 60 Vbeta and 13 Jbeta primers. Method: immunoSEQ multiplex PCR; TCRdb's copy keeps in-frame clones and lacks some. With tens of thousands of clones in the sample, the ten largest clones hold about 2%. Specimen: PBMCs. Receptors originate from a female donor in good health and CMV-seronegative.

Here the CDR3 DNA reads TGTGCCAGCAGTTTTAGCGGGAGGGCGTCGCGTACGCAGTATTTT. This encodes CASSFSGRASRTQYF. This chain connects TRBV6-6 to TRBJ2-3; 11 bases are shared with TRBD2. This CDR3 is 15 amino acids long. CDR1 is MNHNY, CDR2 SVGAGI, per germline (reference sequence). The trim removed 4 bases at V and 8 bases at J, leaving 8 bases unmatched.

The rearrangement links TRBV2 to TRBJ2-1, with 10 bases aligning to TRBD2. Germline CDR1 SNHLY, CDR2 FYNNEI. The V gene end was trimmed by 6 bases and the J gene end by 7 bases; junction bases not matched to a gene: 9. The CDR3 length is 15 residues. DNA for the CDR3: TGTGCCAGCAGGGCGGCTAGCGGGAGTATAAATGAGCAGTTCTTC. This codes for CASRAASGSINEQFF. Full variable domain (remainder filled in from reference TRBV2 and TRBJ2-1): EPEVTQTPSHQVTQMGQEVILRCVPISNHLYFYWYRQILGQKVEFLVSFYNNEISEKSEIFDDQFSVERPDGSNFTLKIRSTKLEDSAMYFCASRAASGSINEQFFGPGTRLTVL.

The chain combines TRBV29-1 with TRBJ1-1; D remains ambiguous. Germline loops: CDR1 SQVTM, CDR2 ANQGSEA. The CDR3 contains 13 residues. Trimming removed 3 bases at V and 5 bases at J, with 13 bases between. DNA for the CDR3: TGCAGCGTTGATAGGTCCGGGGTAACTGAAGCTTTCTTT. Translating gives CSVDRSGVTEAFF.

The rearrangement joins TRBV4-2 to TRBJ1-1; D is ambiguous. Germline values: CDR1 LGHNA, CDR2 YNFKEQ. This CDR3 has 14 residues. The germline V and J ends were trimmed by 3 bases and 1 base, with 9 bases remaining between them. The CDR3 sequence is CASSHHDTNTEAFF. The CDR3 nucleotides read TGTGCCAGCAGCCATCATGACACGAACACTGAAGCTTTCTTT.

V and J are TRBV27 and TRBJ1-1, with D perhaps TRBD1 (6 bases). Germline CDR1 MNHEY, CDR2 SMNVEV (reference sequence). CDR3 length: 15 residues. V was trimmed by 2 bases and J by 3 bases, leaving 13 bases between them. In DNA form, the CDR3 reads TGTGCCAGCAGTTTAAATGGGGGCAGGGACACTGAAGCTTTCTTT. This codes for CASSLNGGRDTEAFF.

The chain has TRBV19 and TRBJ2-5; TRBD1 aligns across 7 bases. V trimming: 3 bases; J trimming: 1 base; junction bases outside the gene matches: 2. This CDR3 is 14 amino acids long. CDR1 and CDR2 from the germline V gene are LNHDA and SQIVND (reference sequence). This CDR3 is CASSMGTAQETQYF. The CDR3 coding sequence is TGTGCCAGTAGTATGGGGACAGCCCAAGAGACCCAGTACTTC. Supplemented by reference TRBV19 and TRBJ2-5, the full variable domain reads DGGITQSPKYLFRKEGQNVTLSCEQNLNHDAMYWYRQDPGQGLRLIYYSQIVNDFQKGDIAEGYSVSREKKESFPLTVTSAQKNPTAFYLCASSMGTAQETQYFGPGTRLLVL.

The gene calls are TRBV6-5 and TRBJ2-1; TRBD2 agrees at 7 bases. J was trimmed by 7 bases and V by 6 bases; bases with no gene match: 9. This CDR3 spans 14 amino acids. In germline, CDR1 is MNHEY, CDR2 SVGAGI. The CDR3 is CASREHYGGNEQFF. CDR3 in DNA: TGTGCCAGCAGAGAACACTACGGGGGGAATGAGCAGTTCTTC.

This chain connects TRBV4-3 to TRBJ2-1; 8 bases fit TRBD2. Germline V CDR1 and CDR2: LGHNA, YSLEER. The CDR3 totals 16 residues. V shed 0 bases, J shed 9 bases, and the junction held 10 bases outside the gene matches. In DNA form, the CDR3 reads TGCGCCAGCAGCCAAGATCTAGGACTAGCCCTCGGTGAGCAGTTCTTC. It specifies CASSQDLGLALGEQFF.

The chain joins TRBV29-1 to TRBJ1-2; no clear D gene. Deletions cut 7 bases from V and 6 bases from J, with 15 bases between. The germline V gene has CDR1 SQVTM and CDR2 ANQGSEA. The CDR3 totals 12 residues. CDR3 nucleotides: TGCAGCGGGGTGGACTTAGGGCATGGCTACACCTTC. As protein: CSGVDLGHGYTF.